This T cell receptor beta chain came from a study of T cells after somatic rescue of genetic block. Repertoires were generated with immunoSEQ multiplex PCR, while TCRdb's copy carries only in-frame clones and drops some. The repertoire has under 150,000 clones, about 90% of them found once; the top ten carry approximately 1.5%. The V and J ends lost 0 bases and 2 bases, in that order; junction bases with no gene match: 3. The CDR3 loop spans 15 amino acids. Germline-derived CDR1 and CDR2 are GTSNPN and SVGIG (reference sequence). The receptor was isolated from a woman aged 18 to 35. The sample consisted of peripheral blood mononuclear cells (PBMCs). The chain combines TRBV30 with TRBJ1-5; 8 bases align to TRBD1. The CDR3, as DNA: TGTGCCTGGAGTGTACCAGGGGGCGGCAATCAGCCCCAGCATTTT. This sequence encodes CAWSVPGGGNQPQHF.